Following are 4 T cell receptor beta chains from one sample sequenced in a study of cytotoxic CD8 clonotypes in ibrutinib-treated CLL. Only in-frame clones appear in the TCRdb table, and some are missing; sequencing was by immunoSEQ multiplex PCR. The table has tens of thousands of clones, just over 90% seen once. Source: PBMCs, taken after 12 months of ibrutinib treatment. The source is a human donor with chronic lymphocytic leukemia.

This clone was observed a single time. This rearrangement joins TRBV6-1 to TRBJ2-3, with D possibly matching TRBD2 (6 bases). The CDR3 covers 15 residues. Looked up from germline, CDR1 is MNHNS and CDR2 is SASEGT. Deletions cut 4 bases from V and 3 bases from J, with 14 bases between. The CDR3 loop is CASSGGLGGTDTQYF. The CDR3 nucleotides read TGTGCCAGCAGTGGCGGTCTTGGGGGGACAGATACGCAGTATTTT.

The genes are TRBV7-3 and TRBJ2-7, with 7 bases matching TRBD1. This CDR3 has 14 residues. From germline, CDR1 is SGHTA and CDR2 FQGTGA. Trimming removed 2 bases from V and 5 bases from J; junction bases left unmatched: 6. CDR3 DNA sequence: TGTGCCAGCAGCTTATACGGGACAGCCGACGAGCAGTACTTC. Translated, it gives CASSLYGTADEQYF. The full variable domain, with the rest looked up from reference TRBV7-3 and TRBJ2-7, is GAGVSQTPSNKVTEKGKYVELRCDPISGHTALYWYRQSLGQGPEFLIYFQGTGAADDSGLPNDRFFAVRPEGSVSTLKIQRTERGDSAVYLCASSLYGTADEQYFGPGTRLTVT.

A few counts support this clone. CDR3 region: CASSIGDRFNQPQHF. The CDR3 nucleotides are TGTGCCAGTAGTATAGGGGACAGGTTCAATCAGCCCCAGCATTTT. This sequence joins TRBV19 and TRBJ1-5, with 8 bases matching TRBD1. CDR1 LNHDA and CDR2 SQIVND come from the germline V gene (reference sequence). The CDR3 spans 15 residues. J gave up 3 bases and V 1 base, and 2 bases lay outside the gene matches.

V gene TRBV6-1 combines with J gene TRBJ2-7; the match to TRBD2 covers 9 bases. Per the germline V gene, CDR1 is MNHNS and CDR2 is SASEGT. The V segment lost 1 base and the J segment 2 bases; nucleotides outside the gene matches: 0. The CDR3 contains 14 residues. CDR3 loop: CASSEGGRAYEQYF. Here the CDR3 DNA reads TGTGCCAGCAGTGAAGGCGGGAGGGCCTACGAGCAGTACTTC.